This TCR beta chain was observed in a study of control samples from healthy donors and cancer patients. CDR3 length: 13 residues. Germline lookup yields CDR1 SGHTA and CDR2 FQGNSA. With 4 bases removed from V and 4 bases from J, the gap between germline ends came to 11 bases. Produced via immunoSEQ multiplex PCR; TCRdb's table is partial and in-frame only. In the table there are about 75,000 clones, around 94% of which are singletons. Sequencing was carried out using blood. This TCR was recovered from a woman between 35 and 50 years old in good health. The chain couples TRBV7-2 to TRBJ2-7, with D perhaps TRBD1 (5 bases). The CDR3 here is CASSSVRGYEQYF. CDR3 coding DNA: TGTGCCAGCAGCTCGGTAAGGGGTTACGAGCAGTACTTC.